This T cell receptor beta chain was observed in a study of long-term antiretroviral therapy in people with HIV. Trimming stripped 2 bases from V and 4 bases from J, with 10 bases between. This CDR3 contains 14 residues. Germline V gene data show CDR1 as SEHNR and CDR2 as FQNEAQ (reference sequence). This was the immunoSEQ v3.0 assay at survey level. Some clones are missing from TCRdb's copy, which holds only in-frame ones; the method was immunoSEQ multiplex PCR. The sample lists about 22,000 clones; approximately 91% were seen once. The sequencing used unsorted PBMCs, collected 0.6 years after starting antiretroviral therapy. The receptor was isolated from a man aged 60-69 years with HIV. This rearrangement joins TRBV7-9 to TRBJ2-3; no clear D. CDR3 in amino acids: CASSLSWSPDTQYF. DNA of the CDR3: TGTGCCAGCAGCTTATCGTGGTCCCCAGATACGCAGTATTTT.